The rows below give T cell receptor beta chains drawn from one sample of a study of T cell responses to AZD1222 COVID-19 vaccine. Using immunoSEQ multiplex PCR, the repertoire was profiled, and TCRdb retains in-frame clones only, with some absent. There are about 140,000 clones in the sample; roughly nine tenths occur only once, and roughly 3.2% lies in the top ten. Material: peripheral blood, obtained on day 0 of AZD1222 vaccination. The receptors were sampled from an adult in good health. Both conserved end residues are part of each CDR3. A D gene is named only where the DNA matches it firmly. Rows give clone size only sometimes, using once, few, many, or a class for an expanded clone.

NA	TRBV18	TRBJ2-5	NA	CASSPPSEETQYF	TGTGCCAGCTCACCACCTTCCGAGGAGACCCAGTACTTC
NA	TRBV7-9	TRBJ2-6	NA	CASRSQGAGANVLTF	TGTGCCAGCAGATCACAGGGCGCTGGGGCCAACGTCCTGACTTTC
NA	TRBV19	TRBJ1-4	NA	CASSIEVGINEKLFF	TGTGCCAGTAGTATAGAGGTGGGGATTAATGAAAAACTGTTTTTT
NA	TRBV30	TRBJ2-3	NA	CAWGGRLNTDTQYF	TGTGCCTGGGGGGGCAGGCTAAACACAGATACGCAGTATTTT
NA	TRBV7-2	TRBJ1-3	NA	CASSLGWGATGNTIYF	TGTGCCAGCAGCTTAGGATGGGGCGCAACCGGAAACACCATATATTTT
NA	TRBV5-1	TRBJ2-2	NA	CASSLDPRRTNTGELFF	TGCGCCAGCAGCTTGGACCCCAGAAGAACGAACACCGGGGAGCTGTTTTTT
NA	TRBV6-6	TRBJ1-3	NA	CASRMTVNSGNTIYF	TGTGCCAGCAGAATGACAGTAAACTCTGGAAACACCATATATTTT
NA	TRBV5-1	TRBJ1-1	NA	CASSLIGDLPTNTEAFF	TGCGCCAGCAGCTTAATCGGGGACCTCCCAACCAACACTGAAGCTTTCTTT
TRBD1	TRBV19	TRBJ1-2	many	CAVADRGRLGYGYTF	TGTGCCGTGGCGGACAGGGGGCGCCTAGGATATGGCTACACCTTC
NA	TRBV2	TRBJ1-1	NA	CASVGAREAFF	TGTGCCAGCGTGGGAGCCCGTGAAGCTTTCTTT
NA	TRBV6-5	TRBJ2-7	NA	CASPRSSYEQYF	TGTGCCAGCCCCAGAAGCTCCTACGAGCAGTACTTC
NA	TRBV18	TRBJ2-5	NA	CASSRDRQETQYF	TGTGCCAGCTCACGTGACAGGCAAGAGACCCAGTACTTC
NA	TRBV9	TRBJ1-2	NA	CASSVAGVGGYTF	TGTGCCAGCAGCGTAGCTGGGGTGGGCGGCTACACCTTC